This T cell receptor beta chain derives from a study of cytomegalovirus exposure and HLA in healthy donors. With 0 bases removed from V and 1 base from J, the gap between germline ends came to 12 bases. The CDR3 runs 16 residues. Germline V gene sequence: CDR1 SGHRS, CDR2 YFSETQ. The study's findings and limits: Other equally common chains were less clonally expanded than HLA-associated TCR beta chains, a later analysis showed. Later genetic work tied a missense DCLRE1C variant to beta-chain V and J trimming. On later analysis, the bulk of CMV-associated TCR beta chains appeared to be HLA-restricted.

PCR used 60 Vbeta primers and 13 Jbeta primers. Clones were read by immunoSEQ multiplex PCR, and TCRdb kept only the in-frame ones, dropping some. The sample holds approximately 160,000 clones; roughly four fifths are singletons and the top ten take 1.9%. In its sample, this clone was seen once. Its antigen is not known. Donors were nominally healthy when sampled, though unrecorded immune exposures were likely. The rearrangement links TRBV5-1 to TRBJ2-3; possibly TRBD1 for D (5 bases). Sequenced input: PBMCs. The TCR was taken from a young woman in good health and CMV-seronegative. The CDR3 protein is CASSLAQAEGTDTQYF. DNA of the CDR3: TGCGCCAGCAGCTTGGCACAGGCAGAGGGCACAGATACGCAGTATTTT.